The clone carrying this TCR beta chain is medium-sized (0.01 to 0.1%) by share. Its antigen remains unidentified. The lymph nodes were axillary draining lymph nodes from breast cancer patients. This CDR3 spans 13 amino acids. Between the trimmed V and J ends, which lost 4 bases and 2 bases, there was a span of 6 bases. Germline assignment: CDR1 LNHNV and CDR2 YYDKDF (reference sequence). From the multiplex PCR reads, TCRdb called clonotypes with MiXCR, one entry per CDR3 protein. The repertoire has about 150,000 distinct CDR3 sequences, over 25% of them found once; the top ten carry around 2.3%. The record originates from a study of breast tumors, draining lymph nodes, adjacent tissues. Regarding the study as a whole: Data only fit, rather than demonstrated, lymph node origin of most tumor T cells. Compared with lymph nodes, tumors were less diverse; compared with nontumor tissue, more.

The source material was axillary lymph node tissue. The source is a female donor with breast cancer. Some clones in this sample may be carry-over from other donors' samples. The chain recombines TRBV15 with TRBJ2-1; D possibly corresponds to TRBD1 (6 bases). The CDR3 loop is CATSNRAYNEQFF. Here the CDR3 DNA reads TGTGCCACCAGCAACAGGGCCTACAATGAGCAGTTCTTC.